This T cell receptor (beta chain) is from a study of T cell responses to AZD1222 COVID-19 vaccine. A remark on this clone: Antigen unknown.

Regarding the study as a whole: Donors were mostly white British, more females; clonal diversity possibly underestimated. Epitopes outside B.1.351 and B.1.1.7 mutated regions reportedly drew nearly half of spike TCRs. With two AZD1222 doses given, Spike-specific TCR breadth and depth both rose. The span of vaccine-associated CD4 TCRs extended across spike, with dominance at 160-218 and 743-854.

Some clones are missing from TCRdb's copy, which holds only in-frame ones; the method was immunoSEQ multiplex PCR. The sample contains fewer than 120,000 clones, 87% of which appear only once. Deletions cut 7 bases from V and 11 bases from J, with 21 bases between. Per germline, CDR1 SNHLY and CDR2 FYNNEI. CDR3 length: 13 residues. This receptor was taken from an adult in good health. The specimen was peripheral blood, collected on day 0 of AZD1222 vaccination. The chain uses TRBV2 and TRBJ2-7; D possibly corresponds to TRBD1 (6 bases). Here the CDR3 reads CASTTPRGLVKYF. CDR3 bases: TGTGCCAGCACCACACCCAGGGGTCTAGTCAAGTACTTC.